This T cell receptor (beta chain) is from a study of glioma-infiltrating T cells after dendritic cell vaccination. Study context: The vaccine used monocyte-derived dendritic cells pulsed overnight with autologous tumor lysate. Study results and caveats: Higher pretreatment TIL content predicted longer progression-free time and survival. The cohort had few patients with full blood and tumor sets.

Amplification used 60 V beta primers and 13 J beta primers. Assay: immunoSEQ multiplex PCR; the TCRdb copy retains only in-frame clones and omits some. Found here are 45,000 to 50,000 clones, around 86% of them singletons; the top ten hold about an eighth. In the case of this clone: Its antigen is unidentified.

CDR1 LNHDA and CDR2 SQIVND come from the germline V gene (reference sequence). The CDR3 spans 16 residues. Unmatched junction bases numbered 11, after V lost 5 bases and J lost 4 bases. Sequenced here: blood, sampled before dendritic cell vaccination. This receptor was obtained from a human donor with glioblastoma. The chain links TRBV19 to TRBJ1-1; 9 bases agree with TRBD1. CDR3 coding DNA: TGTGCCAGTAGTTTCAACAGGGGGCCTCGGGGCACTGAAGCTTTCTTT. This codes for CASSFNRGPRGTEAFF.